These 18 T cell receptor beta chains share one sample of origin, sequenced in a study of early T cells in non-severe SARS-CoV-2 infection. TCRdb re-derived calls from the 5' RACE reads in MiXCR, one entry per CDR3 protein. Of some 77,000 distinct CDR3 sequences in the sample, about 5% were seen once. The sample was whole blood, taken at baseline. These receptors originate from an adult who was a healthcare worker with PCR-confirmed SARS-CoV-2 infection or an uninfected control (not recorded which).

This clonotype came up many times. The gene calls are TRBV24-1 and TRBJ1-1; D gene ambiguous. The CDR3 totals 16 residues. Germline-derived CDR1 and CDR2 are KGHDR and SFDVKD. V shed 2 bases and J shed 1 base, with 13 bases lying between them. The CDR3 DNA is TGTGCCACCAGTGATTCCCGCAAGGGATCGAACACTGAAGCTTTCTTT. Its protein is CATSDSRKGSNTEAFF.

This clonotype was seen many times. This chain links TRBV7-9 with TRBJ2-7; 7 bases are shared with TRBD1. The germline V gene encodes CDR1 SEHNR and CDR2 FQNEAQ (reference sequence). The CDR3 totals 13 residues. V lost 8 bases and J lost 2; bases outside the gene matches: 6. Written as DNA, the CDR3 is TGTGCCAGCGGGGGACAGCCAGCCTACGAGCAGTACTTC. It yields the protein CASGGQPAYEQYF. The full variable domain, with the rest looked up from reference TRBV7-9 and TRBJ2-7, is DTGVSQNPRHKITKRGQNVTFRCDPISEHNRLYWYRQTLGQGPEFLTYFQNEAQLEKSRLLSDRFSAERPKGSFSTLEIQRTEQGDSAMYLCASGGQPAYEQYFGPGTRLTVT.

This clonotype appeared a few times. The rearrangement uses TRBV7-9 and TRBJ2-5; 7 positions match TRBD2. The CDR3 totals 14 residues. The V gene's germline CDR1 is SEHNR and CDR2 FQNEAQ (reference sequence). The ends lost 4 bases at V and 5 bases at J; junction bases unmatched: 7. CDR3 in amino acids: CASSSRGGVETQYF. The CDR3 DNA reads TGTGCCAGCAGCTCCCGTGGGGGGGTGGAGACCCAGTACTTC.

The genes are TRBV20-1 and TRBJ1-1; no definite D call. Germline V CDR1 and CDR2: DFQATT, SNEGSKA (reference sequence). The V gene lost 3 bases and the J gene lost 3 bases, with 17 bases spanning the gap. CDR3 size: 15 residues. The CDR3 coding sequence is TGCAGTGCTAGGAGGGCGGGGAGGGTGGACACTGAAGCTTTCTTT. Amino acids: CSARRAGRVDTEAFF.

At least ten counts were recorded for this clonotype. V gene TRBV7-6 combines with J gene TRBJ2-1, with 8 positions matching TRBD2. Germline V gene data show CDR1 as SGHVS and CDR2 as FNYEAQ. The CDR3 is 16 amino acids. V lost 1 base and J lost 9; bases outside the gene matches: 11. The chain's CDR3 is CASSLVAAGVWGEQFF. CDR3 DNA: TGTGCCAGCAGCTTAGTCGCAGCGGGAGTGTGGGGTGAGCAGTTCTTC.

The table lists this clonotype with a few counts. V usage is TRBV27 and J usage is TRBJ2-5; D gene unclear. CDR3 size: 16 residues. The V gene lost 5 bases and the J gene lost 0 bases, with 16 bases spanning the gap. Germline values: CDR1 MNHEY, CDR2 SMNVEV (reference sequence). Here the CDR3 DNA reads TGTGCCAGCAGTCGACGATATTTAACCTACCAAGAGACCCAGTACTTC. Its translation: CASSRRYLTYQETQYF.

V gene TRBV7-2 combines with J gene TRBJ2-1, with 10 bases lining up with TRBD2. The trim removed 0 bases at V and 7 bases at J, leaving 3 bases unmatched. This CDR3 is 15 amino acids long. Germline V gene lookup returns CDR1 SGHTA and CDR2 FQGNSA. The CDR3 here is CASSLALTSGNEQFF. The CDR3 region has the DNA TGTGCCAGCAGCTTAGCGCTGACTAGCGGGAATGAGCAGTTCTTC.

At least ten counts were recorded for this clonotype. The chain joins TRBV7-9 to TRBJ2-7, with a possible D match to TRBD1 (6 bases). The CDR3 is made up of 13 amino acids. The ends were cut back, 5 bases at V and 6 bases at J, with 14 bases in the middle. Germline lookup yields CDR1 SEHNR and CDR2 FQNEAQ (reference sequence). The DNA of the CDR3 is TGTGCCAGCAGCCACCTAGAGGACAGCGAGCAGTACTTC. Its translation is CASSHLEDSEQYF.

This chain joins TRBV12-3 or TRBV12-4 and TRBJ2-1; 8 bases line up with TRBD2. The length of the CDR3 is 17 residues. Unmatched junction bases numbered 13, after V lost 0 bases and J lost 9 bases. In DNA, the CDR3 is TGTGCCAGCAGTTTAGCGCTAAACGGGAGGGCCTCCAGTGAGCAGTTCTTC. Its protein product is CASSLALNGRASSEQFF.

This clonotype was seen more than once but under ten times. The CDR3 DNA sequence: TGTGCCAGCAGTCGGTCGGGGTTTCGCGAGCAGTACTTC. It translates to CASSRSGFREQYF. The chain has TRBV6-5 and TRBJ2-7; D may be TRBD2 (5 bases). CDR3 size: 13 residues. Germline values: CDR1 MNHEY, CDR2 SVGAGI. Trimming shortened V by 5 bases and J by 6 bases, and 14 bases separated the two germline ends.

This clonotype showed up just a few times. The genes are TRBV5-1 and TRBJ2-3; perhaps TRBD2 as D (5 bases). Trimming removed 3 bases from V and 1 base from J, with 15 bases in between. The CDR3 runs 16 residues. CDR1 and CDR2 (germline): SGHRS, YFSETQ. As DNA, the CDR3 is TGCGCCAGCAGCTCCTACCACGAGGGCGGCACAGATACGCAGTATTTT. Its protein is CASSSYHEGGTDTQYF.

This clonotype was detected ten times or more. V usage is TRBV7-6 and J usage is TRBJ1-1; TRBD1 aligns across 8 bases. Looked up from germline, CDR1 is SGHVS and CDR2 is FNYEAQ. V lost 3 bases to trimming and J lost 4 bases; unmatched junction nucleotides: 7. The CDR3 totals 15 residues. Here the CDR3 reads CASSFRDRSVTEAFF. The CDR3 DNA reads TGTGCCAGCAGCTTCCGGGACAGGTCGGTCACTGAAGCTTTCTTT.

This clonotype was counted a few times. For the CDR3, the DNA is TGCAGTAGAAGCTCCTACAATGAGCAGTTCTTC. It translates to CSRSSYNEQFF. The rearrangement links TRBV20-1 to TRBJ2-1, with no clear D. V was clipped by 8 bases and J by 0 bases, with 5 bases between them. Germline assignment: CDR1 DFQATT and CDR2 SNEGSKA (reference sequence). The CDR3 length is 11 residues.

The sample holds many counts of this clonotype. This sequence joins TRBV24-1 and TRBJ2-2, with 8 bases aligning to TRBD2. V dropped 9 bases and J dropped 1; count of bases not matched to a gene: 9. The CDR3 spans 16 residues. The germline gives CDR1 KGHDR, CDR2 SFDVKD. The CDR3 nucleotides are TGTGCCACCCTTTCCGGGAGGGGACAGAACACCGGGGAGCTGTTTTTT. Residues: CATLSGRGQNTGELFF.

This clonotype was picked up many times. This rearrangement joins TRBV19 to TRBJ2-1, with a tentative D call TRBD2 (6 bases). V shed 1 base and J shed 8 bases, with 12 bases lying between them. The CDR3 has 14 residues. In germline, CDR1 is LNHDA, CDR2 SQIVND (reference sequence). CDR3 DNA: TGTGCCAGTAGTATAGGTAGGAGGGGCGATGAGCAGTTCTTC. Its translation is CASSIGRRGDEQFF.

The table lists this clonotype with many counts. The J gene is TRBJ2-3, the V gene TRBV9, with no clear D. The CDR3 is 12 residues long. Trimming took 4 bases from V and 1 from J, leaving 4 bases between them. Germline V lookup: CDR1 SGDLS, CDR2 YYNGEE. Here the CDR3 reads CASSSRTDTQYF. The CDR3 DNA is TGTGCCAGCAGCTCCCGCACAGATACGCAGTATTTT.

In this sample, this clonotype turned up many times. The chain employs TRBV5-4 and TRBJ1-2, with D perhaps matching TRBD1 (6 bases). The CDR3 covers 15 residues. CDR1 SGHNT and CDR2 YYREEE come from the germline V gene (reference sequence). Trimming pared 0 bases from V and 0 bases from J, leaving 9 bases between. CDR3 protein: CASSLGTASNYGYTF. The CDR3 nucleotides are TGTGCCAGCAGCTTGGGGACAGCTTCTAACTATGGCTACACCTTC.

Only a few counts were recorded for this clonotype. The rearrangement joins TRBV25-1 to TRBJ2-5; D remains unclear. Germline loops: CDR1 MGHDK, CDR2 SYGVNS. This CDR3 is built from 13 residues. V dropped 5 bases and J dropped 2 bases, with 9 bases sitting between them. The CDR3 here is CASSKTTQETQYF. CDR3 coding DNA: TGTGCCAGCAGTAAGACAACACAAGAGACCCAGTACTTC.